Following are 22 T cell receptor beta chains from one sample sequenced in a study of cytomegalovirus exposure and HLA in healthy donors. PCR primers comprised 60 Vbeta and 13 Jbeta primers. Data came from immunoSEQ multiplex PCR; TCRdb stores just in-frame clones and leaves some out. The profile shows about 150,000 clones, over 65% of them singletons. Sequenced: PBMCs. Receptor source: a woman aged 40 to 50 in good health and CMV-seronegative.

This clone was counted a few times. The rearrangement joins TRBV6-1 to TRBJ2-5; TRBD1 agrees at 7 bases. The CDR3 has 13 residues. V trimming: 6 bases; J trimming: 7 bases; junction bases outside the gene matches: 8. In germline, CDR1 is MNHNS, CDR2 SASEGT. As DNA, the CDR3 is TGTGCCAGCAGAGACAGGGATGGCGGGACCCAGTACTTC. The encoded protein is CASRDRDGGTQYF.

This rearrangement joins TRBV10-3 to TRBJ1-5; the match to TRBD1 covers 7 bases. The CDR3 is made up of 14 amino acids. The V segment lost 6 bases and the J segment 5 bases; nucleotides outside the gene matches: 7. The germline gives CDR1 ENHRY, CDR2 SYGVKD. The CDR3 here is CAISADRDDQPQHF. The CDR3 DNA is TGTGCCATCAGCGCCGACAGGGATGATCAGCCCCAGCATTTT.

The chain recombines TRBV2 with TRBJ2-3, with TRBD2 identical over 7 bases. The trim removed 3 bases at V and 4 bases at J, leaving 4 bases unmatched. The CDR3 is 14 amino acids. The germline V gene encodes CDR1 SNHLY and CDR2 FYNNEI. CDR3 sequence: CASSDPRGADTQYF. The DNA of the CDR3 is TGTGCCAGCAGTGATCCCCGGGGGGCAGATACGCAGTATTTT. Looking up the rest from reference TRBV2 and TRBJ2-3 gives the full variable domain: EPEVTQTPSHQVTQMGQEVILRCVPISNHLYFYWYRQILGQKVEFLVSFYNNEISEKSEIFDDQFSVERPDGSNFTLKIRSTKLEDSAMYFCASSDPRGADTQYFGPGTRLTVL.

The genes are TRBV5-1 and TRBJ2-5, with TRBD2 matching over 12 bases. The CDR3 sequence is 16 residues long. V dropped 0 bases and J dropped 4; count of bases not matched to a gene: 4. Looked up from germline, CDR1 is SGHRS and CDR2 is YFSETQ. CDR3 DNA sequence: TGCGCCAGCAGCTTGGCTAGCGGGGGGGCTGGAGAGACCCAGTACTTC. This gives the protein CASSLASGGAGETQYF. The variable domain in full, completed from reference TRBV5-1 and TRBJ2-5, reads KAGVTQTPRYLIKTRGQQVTLSCSPISGHRSVSWYQQTPGQGLQFLFEYFSETQRNKGNFPGRFSGRQFSNSRSEMNVSTLELGDSALYLCASSLASGGAGETQYFGPGTRLLVL.

The chain is built from TRBV27 and TRBJ2-7, with D perhaps matching TRBD2 (5 bases). CDR3 size: 15 residues. The V gene lost 5 bases and the J gene lost 4 bases, with 18 bases spanning the gap. Germline V CDR1 and CDR2: MNHEY, SMNVEV (reference sequence). DNA of the CDR3: TGTGCCAGCAGTAATTACGGGAACTCCCTGTACGAGCAGTACTTC. Its protein is CASSNYGNSLYEQYF.

On this clone itself: The junction does not match germline at one end; this may be a read error. CDR3 in amino acids: CSSSPVSYEQYF. CDR3 nucleotides: TGTTCCAGCAGCCCCGTCTCCTACGAGCAGTACTTC. The chain links TRBV7-9 to TRBJ2-7, with D hard to call. CDR1 and CDR2 (germline): SEHNR, FQNEAQ (reference sequence). The CDR3 totals 12 residues.

The gene calls are TRBV6-5 and TRBJ1-4; D might be TRBD1 (6 bases). The germline V gene has CDR1 MNHEY and CDR2 SVGAGI. The CDR3 totals 14 residues. V was trimmed by 6 bases and J by 4 bases, leaving 12 bases between them. The CDR3 nucleotides are TGTGCCAGCAGATCAGGGGTTGTTAATGAAAAACTGTTTTTT. Protein sequence: CASRSGVVNEKLFF.

This rearrangement joins TRBV2 to TRBJ2-3; TRBD1 might be the D (6 bases). CDR1 and CDR2 from the germline V gene are SNHLY and FYNNEI. The CDR3 runs to 14 residues. Trimming stripped 2 bases from V and 5 bases from J, with 11 bases between. This CDR3 is CASSERDTKDTQYF. CDR3 nucleotides: TGTGCCAGCAGTGAACGGGACACAAAAGATACGCAGTATTTT.

V and J are TRBV18 and TRBJ2-1, with 9 bases that match TRBD1. CDR1 is KGHSH, CDR2 LQKENI, per germline. V lost 5 bases to trimming and J lost 7 bases; unmatched junction nucleotides: 3. This CDR3 has 13 residues. This CDR3 reads CASSTTGGNEQFF. CDR3 DNA: TGTGCCAGCTCAACGACAGGGGGGAATGAGCAGTTCTTC.

The DNA of the CDR3 is TGCGCCAGCAGCCAAATCAGACTAGCGGACTACAATGAGCAGTTCTTC. Protein product: CASSQIRLADYNEQFF. The rearrangement uses TRBV4-1 and TRBJ2-1; 9 positions match TRBD2. The CDR3 length is 16 residues. Germline values: CDR1 MGHRA, CDR2 YSYEKL. V gave up 2 bases and J gave up 3 bases; unmatched junction bases: 5.

The table lists this clone with a few counts. The V call is TRBV6-5, the J call TRBJ2-5, with D perhaps TRBD1 (5 bases). With the DNA end fitting TRBJ2-7 better, the J assignment may be wrong. Germline assignment: CDR1 MNHEY and CDR2 SVGAGI. This CDR3 is 11 amino acids long. CDR3 protein: CAVGQSYEQYF. CDR3 nucleotide sequence: TGTGCCGTGGGGCAGTCCTACGAGCAGTACTTC.

The genes are TRBV6-1 and TRBJ1-2; D remains unclear. V was pared by 1 base and J by 8 bases, with 8 bases between. Germline values: CDR1 MNHNS, CDR2 SASEGT. The CDR3 has 12 amino acids. CDR3 nucleotide sequence: TGTGCCAGCAGTGAAGGACACCGGGGCTACACCTTC. Encoded protein: CASSEGHRGYTF.

The chain joins TRBV6-6 to TRBJ1-5, with TRBD1 identical over 7 bases. This CDR3 is 15 amino acids long. The germline V gene encodes CDR1 MNHNY and CDR2 SVGAGI (reference sequence). J was trimmed by 5 bases and V by 4 bases; bases with no gene match: 8. CDR3 in amino acids: CASSWTGWGDQPQHF. CDR3 nucleotide sequence: TGTGCCAGCAGTTGGACAGGCTGGGGGGATCAGCCCCAGCATTTT.

The rearrangement links TRBV28 to TRBJ2-3; D is perhaps TRBD2 (5 bases). The V gene lost 8 bases and the J gene lost 5 bases, with 14 bases spanning the gap. Germline V lookup: CDR1 MDHEN, CDR2 SYDVKM. The CDR3 has 13 amino acids. In nucleotides, the CDR3 is TGTGCCAGCGATTCCACTAGAGAAGATACGCAGTATTTT. Its translation: CASDSTREDTQYF.

This clone occurred once. V and J are TRBV7-2 and TRBJ2-7; D possibly corresponds to TRBD2 (5 bases). The germline V and J ends were trimmed by 6 bases and 6 bases, with 24 bases remaining between them. The CDR3 loop spans 16 amino acids. Germline V CDR1 and CDR2: SGHTA, FQGNSA. The chain's CDR3 is CASSKEGSTQTIEQYF. For the CDR3, the DNA is TGTGCCAGCAGTAAAGAGGGTTCGACTCAAACCATCGAGCAGTACTTC. The entire variable domain, with the rest obtained from reference TRBV7-2 and TRBJ2-7, is as follows: GAGVSQSPSNKVTEKGKDVELRCDPISGHTALYWYRQSLGQGLEFLIYFQGNSAPDKSGLPSDRFSAERTGGSVSTLTIQRTQQEDSAVYLCASSKEGSTQTIEQYFGPGTRLTVT.

This rearrangement joins TRBV29-1 to TRBJ1-6; D is unresolved. V lost 5 bases to trimming and J lost 9 bases, with 23 bases between them. CDR1 and CDR2 from the germline V gene are SQVTM and ANQGSEA. The CDR3 runs 16 residues. CDR3 nucleotides: TGCAGCGTTCGCAGTTTGTTGTTGGTGATCTCTTCACCCCTCCACTTT. Translated, it gives CSVRSLLLVISSPLHF.

The CDR3 nucleotides read TGCAGCGTTGCGGAGCCCTACGAGCAGTACTTC. Translating it yields CSVAEPYEQYF. V and J are TRBV29-1 and TRBJ2-7; D remains ambiguous. Germline loops: CDR1 SQVTM, CDR2 ANQGSEA. V was pared by 4 bases and J by 2 bases, with 6 bases between. The CDR3 extends over 11 amino acids.

In nucleotides, the CDR3 is TGTGCCAGCAGCAACGGACAGGAGAAGGCTAACTATGGCTACACCTTC. Translating it yields CASSNGQEKANYGYTF. The rearrangement joins TRBV7-9 to TRBJ1-2, with 7 bases that match TRBD1. Germline V gene data show CDR1 as SEHNR and CDR2 as FQNEAQ (reference sequence). The trim removed 5 bases at V and 0 bases at J, leaving 9 bases unmatched. This CDR3 has 16 amino acids.

The V and J genes are TRBV5-6 and TRBJ2-5, with 11 bases fitting TRBD1. The CDR3 runs to 15 residues. V was clipped by 2 bases and J by 5 bases; unmatched bases: 5. Germline values: CDR1 SGHDT, CDR2 YYEEEE. CDR3 bases: TGTGCCAGCAGCTTACGGACAGGGGGCCTGGAGACCCAGTACTTC. Its protein product is CASSLRTGGLETQYF.

The chain couples TRBV19 to TRBJ1-1, with D possibly being TRBD1 (6 bases). This CDR3 comprises 16 residues. Trimming took off 6 bases at V and 0 bases at J, with 17 bases between the two ends. CDR1 LNHDA and CDR2 SQIVND come from the germline V gene (reference sequence). The CDR3 spells CASRSTGILMNTEAFF. The CDR3 DNA is TGTGCCAGTAGATCGACAGGAATACTGATGAACACTGAAGCTTTCTTT. The entire variable domain, with the rest obtained from reference TRBV19 and TRBJ1-1, is as follows: DGGITQSPKYLFRKEGQNVTLSCEQNLNHDAMYWYRQDPGQGLRLIYYSQIVNDFQKGDIAEGYSVSREKKESFPLTVTSAQKNPTAFYLCASRSTGILMNTEAFFGQGTRLTVV.

The chain combines TRBV11-2 with TRBJ1-5; D gene uncertain. This CDR3 has 14 residues. The V gene lost 0 bases and the J gene lost 7 bases, with 10 bases spanning the gap. The V gene's germline CDR1 is SGHAT and CDR2 FQNNGV. CDR3 bases: TGTGCCAGCAGCTTAGATCTGGGCGGGCAGCCCCAGCATTTT. This encodes CASSLDLGGQPQHF.

The V call is TRBV5-4, the J call TRBJ1-2, with a tentative D call TRBD1 (6 bases). The CDR3 has 14 amino acids. V shed 4 bases and J shed 2 bases, with 12 bases lying between them. The germline V gene has CDR1 SGHNT and CDR2 YYREEE (reference sequence). The CDR3: CASSPPDRNYGYTF. CDR3 in DNA: TGTGCCAGCAGCCCACCCGACAGGAACTATGGCTACACCTTC.